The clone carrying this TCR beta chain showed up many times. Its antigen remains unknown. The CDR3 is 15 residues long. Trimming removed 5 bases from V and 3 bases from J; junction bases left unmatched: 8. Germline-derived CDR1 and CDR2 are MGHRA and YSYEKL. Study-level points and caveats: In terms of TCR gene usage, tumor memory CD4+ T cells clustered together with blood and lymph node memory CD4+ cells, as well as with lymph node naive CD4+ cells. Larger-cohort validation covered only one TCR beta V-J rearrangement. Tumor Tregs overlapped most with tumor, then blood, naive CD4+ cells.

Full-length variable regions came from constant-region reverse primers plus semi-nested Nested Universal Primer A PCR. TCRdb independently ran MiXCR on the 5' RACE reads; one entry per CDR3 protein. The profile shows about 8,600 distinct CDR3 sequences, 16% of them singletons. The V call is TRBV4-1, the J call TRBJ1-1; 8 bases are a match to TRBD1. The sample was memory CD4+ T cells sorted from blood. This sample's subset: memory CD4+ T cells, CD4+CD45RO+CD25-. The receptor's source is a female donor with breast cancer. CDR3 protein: CASSGRQGYDTEAFF. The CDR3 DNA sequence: TGCGCCAGCAGCGGCCGACAGGGGTACGACACTGAAGCTTTCTTT.